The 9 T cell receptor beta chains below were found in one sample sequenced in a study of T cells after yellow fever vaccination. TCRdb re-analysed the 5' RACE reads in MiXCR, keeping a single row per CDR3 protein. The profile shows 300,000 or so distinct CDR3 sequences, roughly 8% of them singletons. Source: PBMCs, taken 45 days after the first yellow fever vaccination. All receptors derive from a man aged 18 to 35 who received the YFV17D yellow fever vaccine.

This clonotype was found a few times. The CDR3 DNA reads TGCAGTGCTAGGGCCCCTGGACTAGGGACCGGGGAGCTGTTTTTT. Translating it yields CSARAPGLGTGELFF. This chain links TRBV20-1 with TRBJ2-2; TRBD2 agrees at 7 bases. V was pared by 3 bases and J by 5 bases, with 9 bases of the junction left unmatched. The germline V gene encodes CDR1 DFQATT and CDR2 SNEGSKA (reference sequence). The CDR3 totals 15 residues.

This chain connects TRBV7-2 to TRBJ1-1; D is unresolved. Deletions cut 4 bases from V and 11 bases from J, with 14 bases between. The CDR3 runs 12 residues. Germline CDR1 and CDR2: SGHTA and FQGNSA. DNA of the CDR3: TGTGCCAGCAGCTGGTCGCGTGGAGGCGCTTTCTTT. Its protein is CASSWSRGGAFF.

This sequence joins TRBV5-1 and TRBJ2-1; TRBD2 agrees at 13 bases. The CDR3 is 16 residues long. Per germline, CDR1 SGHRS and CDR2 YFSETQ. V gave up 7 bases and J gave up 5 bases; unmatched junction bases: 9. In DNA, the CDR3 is TGCGCCAGCCGAAGACTAGCGGGGGGAGGGGACAATGAGCAGTTCTTC. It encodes CASRRLAGGGDNEQFF.

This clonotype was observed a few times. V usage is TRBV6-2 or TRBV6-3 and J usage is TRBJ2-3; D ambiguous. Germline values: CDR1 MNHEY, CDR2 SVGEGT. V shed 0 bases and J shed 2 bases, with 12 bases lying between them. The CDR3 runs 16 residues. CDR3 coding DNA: TGTGCCAGCAGTTACTCGAAAACTGACCACACAGATACGCAGTATTTT. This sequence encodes CASSYSKTDHTDTQYF.

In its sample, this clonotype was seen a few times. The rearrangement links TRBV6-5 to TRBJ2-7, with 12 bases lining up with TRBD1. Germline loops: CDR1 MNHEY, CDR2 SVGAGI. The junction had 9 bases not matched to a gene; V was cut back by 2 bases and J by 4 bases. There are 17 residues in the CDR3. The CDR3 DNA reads TGTGCCAGCAGTTACGCCGGGACAGGGGGCTTAAGTTACGAGCAGTACTTC. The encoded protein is CASSYAGTGGLSYEQYF.

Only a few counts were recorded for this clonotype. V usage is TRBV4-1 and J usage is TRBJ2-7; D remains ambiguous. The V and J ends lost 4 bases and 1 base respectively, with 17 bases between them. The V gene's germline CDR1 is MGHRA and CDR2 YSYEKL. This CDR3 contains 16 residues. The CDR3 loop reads CASSRLQEAGSYEQYF. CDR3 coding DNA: TGCGCCAGCAGCCGCCTCCAAGAGGCCGGTTCCTACGAGCAGTACTTC.

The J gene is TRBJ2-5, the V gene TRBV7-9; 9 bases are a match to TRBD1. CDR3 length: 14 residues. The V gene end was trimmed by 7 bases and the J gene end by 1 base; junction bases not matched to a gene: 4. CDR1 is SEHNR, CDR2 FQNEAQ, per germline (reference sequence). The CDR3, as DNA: TGTGCCAGCAAGACGGGACAGGGCCAAGAGACCCAGTACTTC. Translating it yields CASKTGQGQETQYF. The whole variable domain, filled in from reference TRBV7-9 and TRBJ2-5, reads DTGVSQNPRHKITKRGQNVTFRCDPISEHNRLYWYRQTLGQGPEFLTYFQNEAQLEKSRLLSDRFSAERPKGSFSTLEIQRTEQGDSAMYLCASKTGQGQETQYFGPGTRLLVL.

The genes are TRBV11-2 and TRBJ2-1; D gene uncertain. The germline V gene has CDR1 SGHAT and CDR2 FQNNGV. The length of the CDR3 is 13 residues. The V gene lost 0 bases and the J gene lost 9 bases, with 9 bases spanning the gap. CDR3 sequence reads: CASSLDALIEQFF. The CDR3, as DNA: TGTGCCAGCAGCTTAGATGCCCTAATTGAGCAGTTCTTC.

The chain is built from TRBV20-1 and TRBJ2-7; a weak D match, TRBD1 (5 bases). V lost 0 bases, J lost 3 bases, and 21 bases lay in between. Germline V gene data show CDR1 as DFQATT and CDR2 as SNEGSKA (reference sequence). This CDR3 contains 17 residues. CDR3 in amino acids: CSARDRVGHRPLYEQYF. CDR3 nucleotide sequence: TGCAGTGCTAGAGATCGGGTGGGGCACCGACCCCTCTACGAGCAGTACTTC.